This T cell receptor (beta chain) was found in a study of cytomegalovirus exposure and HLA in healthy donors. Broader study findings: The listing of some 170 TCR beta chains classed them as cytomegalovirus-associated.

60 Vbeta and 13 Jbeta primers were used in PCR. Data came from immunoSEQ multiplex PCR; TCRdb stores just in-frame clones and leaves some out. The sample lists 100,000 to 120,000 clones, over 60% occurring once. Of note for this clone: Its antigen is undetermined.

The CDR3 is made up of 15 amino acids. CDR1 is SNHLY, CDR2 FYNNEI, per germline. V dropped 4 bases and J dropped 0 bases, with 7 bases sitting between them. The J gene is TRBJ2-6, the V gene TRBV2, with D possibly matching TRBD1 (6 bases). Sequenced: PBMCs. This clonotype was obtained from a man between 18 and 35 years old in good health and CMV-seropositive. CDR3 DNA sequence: TGTGCCAGCAGTGGACAGGCCTCTGGGGCCAACGTCCTGACTTTC. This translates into CASSGQASGANVLTF.